This passage covers 18 T cell receptor beta chains from one sample sequenced in a study of blood T cell repertoires in COVID-19. Libraries were prepared by immunoSEQ multiplex PCR; TCRdb keeps only in-frame clonotypes and omits some of them. This table holds about 97,000 clones, about 83% found once. The sequenced sample consisted of peripheral blood. The receptors come from a man aged 40-50 years with active or convalescent COVID-19.

The sample holds a few counts of this clone. The chain couples TRBV14 to TRBJ1-2; D is ambiguous. Trimming shortened V by 1 base and J by 4 bases, and 7 bases separated the two germline ends. From germline, CDR1 is SGHDN and CDR2 FVKESK. CDR3 length: 13 residues. The CDR3 sequence: CASSQGGSYGYTF. CDR3 coding DNA: TGTGCCAGCAGCCAAGGAGGCAGCTATGGCTACACCTTC.

This rearrangement joins TRBV5-4 to TRBJ2-7; D call uncertain. Per the germline V gene, CDR1 is SGHNT and CDR2 is YYREEE (reference sequence). This CDR3 spans 11 amino acids. Trimming stripped 3 bases from V and 2 bases from J, with 3 bases between. The CDR3 is CASSSAYEQYF. In DNA form, the CDR3 reads TGTGCCAGCAGCTCGGCCTACGAGCAGTACTTC.

The rearrangement links TRBV5-1 to TRBJ2-6, with 10 bases aligning to TRBD1. Looked up from germline, CDR1 is SGHRS and CDR2 is YFSETQ. V gave up 2 bases and J gave up 4 bases; unmatched junction bases: 9. This CDR3 region has 18 residues. DNA for the CDR3: TGCGCCAGCAGCTTAGGGGACAGGGGAGAGGCCGGGGCCAACGTCCTGACTTTC. This translates into CASSLGDRGEAGANVLTF.

This clone was observed once. The gene calls are TRBV2 and TRBJ1-2; the D is unclear. V was cut by 9 bases and J by 1 base, with 12 bases left in between. From germline, CDR1 is SNHLY and CDR2 FYNNEI. The CDR3 totals 13 residues. CDR3 in amino acids: CASDLRLNYGYTF. The CDR3 coding sequence is TGTGCCAGTGACCTCAGGCTTAACTATGGCTACACCTTC. Full variable domain (missing parts from reference TRBV2 and TRBJ1-2): EPEVTQTPSHQVTQMGQEVILRCVPISNHLYFYWYRQILGQKVEFLVSFYNNEISEKSEIFDDQFSVERPDGSNFTLKIRSTKLEDSAMYFCASDLRLNYGYTFGSGTRLTVV.

The V gene is TRBV2, the J gene TRBJ1-5; D gene unclear. Germline CDR1 reads SNHLY; CDR2 reads FYNNEI. The CDR3 is 14 amino acids. Trimming stripped 0 bases from V and 7 bases from J, with 10 bases between. CDR3 in amino acids: CASSEARGYQPQHF. The DNA of the CDR3 is TGTGCCAGCAGTGAAGCGCGTGGTTACCAGCCCCAGCATTTT.

The gene calls are TRBV18 and TRBJ1-6; no clear D. Germline CDR1 KGHSH, CDR2 LQKENI. The CDR3 consists of 15 residues. V lost 2 bases and J lost 0, with 5 bases in between. CDR3 region: CASSPSSSYNSPLHF. CDR3 nucleotides: TGTGCCAGCTCACCATCCAGCTCCTATAATTCACCCCTCCACTTT.

The genes are TRBV6-5 and TRBJ1-5, with a weak D call TRBD1 (6 bases). The CDR3 totals 15 residues. The V and J ends lost 0 bases and 4 bases respectively, with 10 bases between them. Germline assignment: CDR1 MNHEY and CDR2 SVGAGI. CDR3 loop: CASSYSGDTNQPQHF. CDR3 sequence (DNA): TGTGCCAGCAGTTACTCTGGGGACACTAATCAGCCCCAGCATTTT.

J is TRBJ1-1 and V is TRBV6-5; TRBD1 might be the D (5 bases). CDR1 and CDR2 from the germline V gene are MNHEY and SVGAGI. With 7 bases removed from V and 2 bases from J, the gap between germline ends came to 11 bases. This CDR3 spans 13 amino acids. The CDR3 region is CASMVRENTEAFF. CDR3 sequence (DNA): TGTGCCAGCATGGTCAGGGAAAACACTGAAGCTTTCTTT.

The V and J genes are TRBV7-9 and TRBJ1-4; tentative D call: TRBD1 (6 bases). The ends were cut back, 2 bases at V and 5 bases at J, with 12 bases in the middle. CDR1 SEHNR and CDR2 FQNEAQ come from the germline V gene (reference sequence). This CDR3 comprises 15 residues. The CDR3 protein is CASSLTTGKNEKLFF. The CDR3 bases are TGTGCCAGCAGCTTAACCACAGGGAAGAATGAAAAACTGTTTTTT.

The V call is TRBV4-3, the J call TRBJ2-1; D is possibly TRBD2 (6 bases). Germline CDR1 and CDR2: LGHNA and YSLEER. This CDR3 region has 17 residues. The ends were cut back, 4 bases at V and 2 bases at J, with 18 bases in the middle. The CDR3 spells CASSRGDGRRAYNEQFF. CDR3 DNA: TGCGCCAGCAGCCGGGGGGACGGGAGACGGGCCTACAATGAGCAGTTCTTC.

The chain employs TRBV20-1 and TRBJ1-5; tentative D call: TRBD1 (5 bases). CDR1 DFQATT and CDR2 SNEGSKA come from the germline V gene (reference sequence). Trimming pared 3 bases from V and 5 bases from J, leaving 8 bases between. This CDR3 has 12 amino acids. Here the CDR3 DNA reads TGCAGTGCTAGTACGGGGGATCAGCCCCAGCATTTT. This translates into CSASTGDQPQHF.

The chain has TRBV19 and TRBJ1-3; D not certain. Trimming took 7 bases from V and 2 from J, leaving 12 bases between them. CDR1 LNHDA and CDR2 SQIVND come from the germline V gene (reference sequence). The length of the CDR3 is 14 residues. CDR3 in amino acids: CASTLTATGNTIYF. CDR3 DNA sequence: TGTGCCAGTACCCTTACTGCGACTGGAAACACCATATATTTT.

This clone was observed a handful of times. The chain combines TRBV7-2 with TRBJ2-7, with D tentatively TRBD1 (6 bases). Germline-derived CDR1 and CDR2 are SGHTA and FQGNSA. The CDR3 consists of 15 residues. Trimming cost V 2 bases and J 5 bases, with 16 bases left between them. The CDR3 protein is CASSLFTGISDEQYF. CDR3 DNA: TGTGCCAGCAGCTTATTTACAGGGATCTCGGACGAGCAGTACTTC.

J is TRBJ2-1 and V is TRBV4-3, with TRBD2 as a possible D gene (6 bases). Trimming shortened V by 4 bases and J by 9 bases, and 16 bases separated the two germline ends. The CDR3 covers 14 residues. CDR1 is LGHNA, CDR2 YSLEER, per germline. CDR3 nucleotide sequence: TGCGCCAGCAGCCCAACGGGGGACTCTGGTGAGCAGTTCTTC. Protein: CASSPTGDSGEQFF.

The rearrangement uses TRBV11-2 and TRBJ2-5; the match to TRBD1 covers 9 bases. V dropped 5 bases and J dropped 5; count of bases not matched to a gene: 6. CDR3 length equals 14 residues. The V gene's germline CDR1 is SGHAT and CDR2 FQNNGV. The CDR3 sequence is CASSPGQGFETQYF. Written as DNA, the CDR3 is TGTGCCAGCAGCCCAGGACAGGGGTTCGAGACCCAGTACTTC.

The rearrangement links TRBV6-1 to TRBJ2-2, with 9 bases matching TRBD1. Germline assignment: CDR1 MNHNS and CDR2 SASEGT. J gave up 5 bases and V 9 bases, and 16 bases lay outside the gene matches. The CDR3 contains 17 residues. CDR3 DNA sequence: TGTGCCAGTATTGAAGCCTACAGGGGGCTCGGGACCGGGGAGCTGTTTTTT. Residues: CASIEAYRGLGTGELFF.

The gene calls are TRBV6-5 and TRBJ2-5, with TRBD2 matching over 7 bases. Germline values: CDR1 MNHEY, CDR2 SVGAGI. CDR3 size: 15 residues. V gave up 8 bases and J gave up 3 bases; unmatched junction bases: 12. For the CDR3, the DNA is TGTGCCAGCCATCTAGCGGCAGCGGGAAAAGAGACCCAGTACTTC. It translates to CASHLAAAGKETQYF.

V usage is TRBV2 and J usage is TRBJ1-2; D is ambiguous. CDR1 and CDR2 (germline): SNHLY, FYNNEI. This CDR3 has 18 amino acids. Trimming cost V 0 bases and J 0 bases, with 17 bases left between them. The CDR3 nucleotides are TGTGCCAGCAGTGAAGCGCTTTGGCAGGATGAAGCTAACTATGGCTACACCTTC. Translating it yields CASSEALWQDEANYGYTF.